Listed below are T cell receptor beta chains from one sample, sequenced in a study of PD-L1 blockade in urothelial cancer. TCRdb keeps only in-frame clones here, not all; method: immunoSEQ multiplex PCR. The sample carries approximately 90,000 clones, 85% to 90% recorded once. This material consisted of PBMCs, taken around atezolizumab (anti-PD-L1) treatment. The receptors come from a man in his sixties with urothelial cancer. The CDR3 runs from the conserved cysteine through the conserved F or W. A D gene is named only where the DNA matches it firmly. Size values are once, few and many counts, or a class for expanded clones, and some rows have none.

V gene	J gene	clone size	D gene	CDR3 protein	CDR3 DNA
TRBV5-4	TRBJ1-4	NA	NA	CASSLSAQGNEKLFF	TGTGCCAGCAGCTTGTCCGCACAGGGAAATGAAAAACTGTTTTTT
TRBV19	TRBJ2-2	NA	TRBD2	CASSAGEANTGELFF	TGTGCCAGTAGTGCGGGGGAGGCGAACACCGGGGAGCTGTTTTTT
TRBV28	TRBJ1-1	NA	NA	CASSQKDSVGAFF	TGTGCCAGCAGTCAGAAAGACAGCGTAGGAGCTTTCTTT
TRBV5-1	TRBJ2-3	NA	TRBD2	CASSLVSGGLGTQYF	TGCGCCAGCAGCTTGGTTTCGGGGGGATTGGGTACGCAGTATTTT
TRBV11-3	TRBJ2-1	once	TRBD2	CASSLIGLAGGNNEQFF	TGTGCCAGCAGCCTGATAGGACTAGCGGGGGGAAACAATGAGCAGTTCTTC
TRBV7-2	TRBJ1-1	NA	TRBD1	CASSFGTGDTEAFF	TGTGCCAGCAGCTTCGGGACAGGGGACACTGAAGCTTTCTTT
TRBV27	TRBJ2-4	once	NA	CASSLQYRGFGIQYF	TGTGCCAGCAGTTTACAGTACCGCGGTTTTGGCATTCAGTACTTC
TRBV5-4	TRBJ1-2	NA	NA	CASSLAVANYGYTF	TGTGCCAGCAGCTTGGCCGTAGCTAACTATGGCTACACCTTC
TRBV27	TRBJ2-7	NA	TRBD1	CASSFRDRGPINEQYF	TGTGCCAGCAGTTTCCGGGACAGGGGGCCCATCAACGAGCAGTACTTC
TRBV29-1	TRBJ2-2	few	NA	CSVNAHSTGELFF	TGCAGCGTTAACGCTCACAGTACCGGGGAGCTGTTTTTT
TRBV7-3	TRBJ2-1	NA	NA	CASSLPGSTGGNEQFF	TGTGCCAGCAGCTTACCCGGGTCTACTGGTGGCAATGAGCAGTTCTTC
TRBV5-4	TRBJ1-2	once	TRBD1	CASSLAGGRVYPGYTF	TGTGCCAGCAGCTTGGCAGGGGGCAGGGTCTACCCTGGCTACACCTTC
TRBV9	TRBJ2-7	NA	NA	CASSPGEASYEQYF	TGTGCCAGCAGCCCCGGAGAAGCCTCCTACGAGCAGTACTTC
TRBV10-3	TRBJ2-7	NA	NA	CAISVTGRYEQYF	TGTGCCATCAGTGTGACAGGGAGGTACGAGCAGTACTTC
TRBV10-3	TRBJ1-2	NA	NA	CAISRGGGYTF	TGTGCCATCAGTCGGGGTGGTGGCTACACCTTC
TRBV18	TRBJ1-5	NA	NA	CASSPQGSNQPQHF	TGTGCCAGCTCACCTCAGGGTAGCAATCAGCCCCAGCATTTT
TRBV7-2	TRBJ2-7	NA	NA	CASSFTGSAYEQYF	TGTGCCAGCAGTTTTACAGGGTCAGCCTACGAGCAGTACTTC
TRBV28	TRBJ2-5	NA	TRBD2	CASRGGSKPIETQYF	TGTGCCAGCAGGGGGGGGTCCAAACCTATAGAGACCCAGTACTTC
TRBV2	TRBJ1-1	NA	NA	CASSLPGVTEAFF	TGTGCCAGCAGTTTACCGGGGGTCACTGAAGCTTTCTTT
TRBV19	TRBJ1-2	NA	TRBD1	CASSNRDRGDYGYTF	TGTGCCAGTAGTAACCGAGACAGGGGCGACTATGGCTACACCTTC
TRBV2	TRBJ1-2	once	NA	CASSEHQGNYGYTF	TGTGCCAGCAGTGAGCACCAGGGGAACTATGGCTACACCTTC